This is a list of T cell receptor beta chains from one sample in a study of Graves' ophthalmopathy and Graves' hyperthyroidism. TCRdb processed the multiplex PCR reads anew with MiXCR; each CDR3 protein has one entry. The table records more than 1,000,000 distinct CDR3 sequences, less than 45% of them present only once. The material sequenced was peripheral blood or thyroid tissue (not recorded which). These receptors were obtained from an adult man with Graves' hyperthyroidism. The CDR3 runs from the conserved cysteine through the conserved F or W. The D gene is left open where the match is weak. The size of a clone is reported for some rows only, either as once, few or many, or as a class for expanded clones.

abundance	v_gene	d_gene	j_gene	CDR3aa	CDR3nt
.	TRBV7-8	.	TRBJ1-1	CASSLQKTTNEAFF	TGTGCCAGCAGCTTACAGAAGACAACTAATGAAGCTTTCTTT
many	TRBV29-1	TRBD2	TRBJ2-7	CSVEDHLAGGSSYEQYF	TGCAGCGTTGAAGACCATTTAGCGGGAGGGAGCTCCTACGAGCAGTACTTC
.	TRBV20-1	.	TRBJ2-2	CSARDGGGEDGELFF	TGCAGTGCTAGAGATGGTGGGGGAGAGGACGGGGAGCTGTTTTTT
few	TRBV25-1	.	TRBJ1-1	CASRGGAEAFF	TGTGCCAGCAGGGGGGGGGCAGAAGCTTTCTTT
many	TRBV7-8	.	TRBJ2-7	CASSFTGSREQYF	TGTGCCAGCAGCTTTACAGGGTCTCGAGAGCAGTACTTC
.	TRBV6-2/TRBV6-3	.	TRBJ2-7	CASSSSPAWGQVREQYF	TGTGCCAGCAGTTCCTCCCCTGCGTGGGGGCAGGTGAGAGAGCAGTACTTC
.	TRBV6-6	.	TRBJ1-4	CASSAPGNWNEKLFF	TGTGCCAGCAGTGCGCCGGGGAATTGGAATGAAAAACTGTTTTTT
.	TRBV10-3	.	TRBJ2-5	CAITSGTDQETQYF	TGTGCCATTACGTCCGGGACGGATCAAGAGACCCAGTACTTC
.	TRBV2	.	TRBJ2-7	CASSKQGSGQGYEQYF	TGTGCCAGCAGCAAACAGGGATCCGGGCAGGGTTACGAGCAGTACTTC
many	TRBV7-2	.	TRBJ1-5	CASSLVGAGMAGHQSPQHF	TGTGCCAGCAGCTTAGTAGGGGCAGGTATGGCGGGGCACCAGTCGCCCCAGCATTTT
.	TRBV6-2/TRBV6-3	.	TRBJ2-5	CASSRPGSGEETQYF	TGTGCCAGCAGTCGGCCGGGGAGTGGTGAAGAGACCCAGTACTTC
many	TRBV29-1	TRBD1	TRBJ2-7	CSVETGAYYEQYF	TGCAGCGTTGAGACAGGGGCCTACTACGAGCAGTACTTC
many	TRBV12-3/TRBV12-4	.	TRBJ1-2	CASTPRVNYGYTF	TGTGCCAGCACTCCACGGGTTAACTATGGCTACACCTTC
.	TRBV29-1	.	TRBJ2-2	CSVLTGVGTGKSGELFF	TGCAGCGTGCTGACGGGAGTTGGTACAGGGAAGTCCGGGGAGCTGTTTTTT
many	TRBV29-1	TRBD2	TRBJ2-5	CSSRLAVRETQYF	TGCAGCTCTAGACTAGCGGTCCGGGAGACCCAGTACTTC
.	TRBV30	.	TRBJ2-7	CAWSAGRGYEQYF	TGTGCCTGGAGTGCAGGAAGGGGCTACGAGCAGTACTTC
.	TRBV7-2	TRBD2	TRBJ2-7	CASTPGGATYEQYF	TGTGCCAGCACCCCGGGAGGGGCCACCTACGAGCAGTACTTC
.	TRBV9	.	TRBJ2-2	CASSVGVNRRDTGELFF	TGTGCCAGCAGCGTAGGAGTTAACAGGCGAGACACCGGGGAGCTGTTTTTT
.	TRBV7-9	TRBD2	TRBJ2-5	CASSPDGLAEETQYF	TGCGCCAGCAGCCCTGACGGACTAGCGGAAGAGACCCAGTACTTC
many	TRBV11-2	TRBD1	TRBJ2-7	CASSFLSGQGIYEQYF	TGTGCCAGCAGCTTCCTTTCGGGACAGGGCATCTACGAGCAGTACTTC
.	TRBV14	TRBD1	TRBJ2-5	CASSQGDRVGEIQYF	TGTGCCAGCAGCCAAGGGGACAGGGTAGGGGAGATCCAGTACTTC
.	TRBV7-6	.	TRBJ2-5	CASSSPRVGSRETQYF	TGTGCCAGCAGCTCACCCAGGGTCGGGTCCCGGGAGACCCAGTACTTC
many	TRBV15	.	TRBJ1-1	CATSRLKRSEAFF	TGTGCCACCAGCAGACTCAAGCGATCTGAAGCTTTCTTT
.	TRBV5-1	TRBD1	TRBJ1-1	CASSSFGQGGTEAFF	TGCGCCAGCAGCTCGTTCGGACAGGGCGGAACTGAAGCTTTCTTT
many	TRBV5-1	.	TRBJ1-1	CASSLVGVYDTEAFF	TGCGCCAGCAGCTTGGTTGGTGTATATGACACTGAAGCTTTCTTT
many	TRBV29-1	TRBD1	TRBJ2-7	CSVELGQGDYEQYF	TGCAGCGTTGAGTTGGGACAGGGTGACTACGAGCAGTACTTC
.	TRBV10-3	.	TRBJ1-2	CASSFLTVGGYTF	TGTGCCAGCAGTTTTCTGACAGTCGGAGGCTACACCTTC
.	TRBV2	.	TRBJ1-1	CASSLGQTAEAFF	TGTGCCAGCAGTTTAGGACAGACCGCTGAAGCTTTCTTT
many	TRBV7-6	.	TRBJ2-6	CASSLGTGANVLTF	TGTGCCAGCAGCTTGGGGACTGGGGCCAACGTCCTGACTTTC
many	TRBV5-6	.	TRBJ2-7	CATGRFRNEQYF	TGTGCCACCGGACGGTTTCGGAACGAGCAGTACTTC
few	TRBV28	.	TRBJ1-4	CASSWWAHEKLFF	TGTGCCAGCAGTTGGTGGGCGCACGAAAAACTGTTTTTT
few	TRBV4-3	TRBD1	TRBJ2-7	CASSQESRGHEQYF	TGCGCCAGCAGCCAAGAATCCAGGGGGCACGAGCAGTACTTC
.	TRBV10-3	TRBD1	TRBJ2-5	CAINGPGQGRETQYF	TGTGCCATCAATGGACCGGGACAGGGGAGGGAGACCCAGTACTTC
few	TRBV7-2	TRBD1	TRBJ2-7	CASSTRQGMDEQYF	TGTGCCAGCAGCACAAGACAGGGTATGGACGAGCAGTACTTC
.	TRBV4-3	TRBD1	TRBJ1-6	CASGRGTGFYSPLHF	TGCGCCAGCGGACGGGGGACAGGGTTCTATTCACCCCTCCACTTT
many	TRBV7-9	.	TRBJ1-1	CASSFPANTEAFF	TGTGCCAGCAGCTTCCCAGCGAACACTGAAGCTTTCTTT
few	TRBV20-1	.	TRBJ1-2	CSARRNRNYGYTF	TGCAGTGCTAGACGGAATAGGAACTATGGCTACACCTTC
.	TRBV27	.	TRBJ2-5	CATSPGRTETQYF	TGTGCCACCAGCCCGGGACGAACAGAGACCCAGTACTTC
.	TRBV12-3/TRBV12-4	TRBD1	TRBJ1-1	CASSLAGQGEAFF	TGTGCCAGCAGTTTAGCAGGACAGGGTGAAGCTTTCTTT
many	TRBV5-1	.	TRBJ1-5	CASSSDRNQPQHF	TGTGCCAGCAGCTCAGACAGAAATCAGCCCCAGCATTTT
many	TRBV2	.	TRBJ2-5	CASSGPGHWETQYF	TGTGCCAGCAGTGGTCCAGGGCACTGGGAGACCCAGTACTTC
.	TRBV10-2	TRBD1	TRBJ2-7	CACSAPTGQPYEQYF	TGCGCCTGCAGTGCCCCGACGGGACAGCCCTACGAGCAGTACTTC
.	TRBV12-3/TRBV12-4	TRBD1	TRBJ2-5	CASSWGQGETQYF	TGTGCCAGCAGTTGGGGACAGGGTGAGACCCAGTACTTC
.	TRBV28	.	TRBJ1-5	CASSFVISNQPQHF	TGTGCCAGCAGTTTTGTCATTAGCAATCAGCCCCAGCATTTT
.	TRBV12-3/TRBV12-4	.	TRBJ2-2	CAISDEDSSGELFF	TGTGCCATCAGTGATGAAGACAGCTCCGGGGAGCTGTTTTTT
many	TRBV20-1	.	TRBJ1-1	CSSFQQGRAEAFF	TGCAGCTCATTTCAACAGGGACGGGCTGAAGCTTTCTTT